Listed below are T cell receptor beta chains from one sample, sequenced in a study of blood T cell repertoires in COVID-19. Some clones are missing from TCRdb's copy, which holds only in-frame ones; the method was immunoSEQ multiplex PCR. This repertoire shows 100,000 to 150,000 clones, around four fifths found once; its top ten account for 5.9%. Sequenced input: peripheral blood. These receptors were collected from an elderly man with active or convalescent COVID-19. Both conserved end residues are part of each CDR3. The order of the fields is V gene, D gene, clone size, J gene, CDR3 DNA, CDR3 protein. The D gene is left open where the match is weak. The size of a clone is reported for some rows only, either as once, few or many, or as a class for expanded clones.

>TRBV6-5|TRBD1|.|TRBJ1-6
TGTGCCAGCAGTTCTACCGGGACAGCAAATAATTCACCCCTCCACTTT
CASSSTGTANNSPLHF
>TRBV4-3|.|.|TRBJ2-7
TGCGCCAGCAGCCAAGATAATTGGCTAGCTAGTCCCGAGCAGTACTTC
CASSQDNWLASPEQYF
>TRBV15|.|.|TRBJ2-3
TGTGCCACCAGCAGAGATGGTCCAGGGGCAATAGATACGCAGTATTTT
CATSRDGPGAIDTQYF
>TRBV13|.|.|TRBJ2-7
TGTGCCAGCAGCTTACGGGGTGACGAGCAGTACTTC
CASSLRGDEQYF
>TRBV4-2|TRBD2|.|TRBJ2-7
TGTGCCAGCAGCCCCCGGACTCGGATCAATCTAGCGGGGGGGGGAAGCTCCTACGAGCAGTACTTC
CASSPRTRINLAGGGSSYEQYF
>TRBV19|TRBD2|.|TRBJ2-2
TGTGCCAGTACACTAGCGGGGGTTGCCGGGGAGCTGTTTTTT
CASTLAGVAGELFF
>TRBV5-6|TRBD1|.|TRBJ2-7
TGTGCCAGCAGGCAGGGGACAGGGAGGTACGAGCAGTACTTC
CASRQGTGRYEQYF
>TRBV7-6|TRBD1|.|TRBJ2-1
TGTGCCAGCAGCTCCCCCCAGGGGGCGCAAAATGAGCAGTTCTTC
CASSSPQGAQNEQFF
>TRBV3-1/TRBV3-2|TRBD1|once|TRBJ1-2
TGTGCCAGCAGCCACGGGACAGACTATGGCTACACCTTC
CASSHGTDYGYTF
>TRBV2|.|.|TRBJ2-7
TGTGCCAGCAGCAACTCCTACGAGCAGTACTTC
CASSNSYEQYF
>TRBV11-3|TRBD1|.|TRBJ2-1
TGTGCCAGCAGCCCCTACCAGGGGGTCAATGAGCAGTTCTTC
CASSPYQGVNEQFF
>TRBV11-1|TRBD1|.|TRBJ2-2
TGTGCCAGCAGCAGGGACAGTAACACCGGGGAGCTGTTTTTT
CASSRDSNTGELFF
>TRBV11-1|TRBD2|.|TRBJ2-4
TGTGCCAGCAGCCCGACTAGCGGGGGGAACATTCAGTACTTC
CASSPTSGGNIQYF
>TRBV19|TRBD1|once|TRBJ1-2
TGTGCCAGTAGGGGCTCAGGGGGACACTATGGCTACACCTTC
CASRGSGGHYGYTF
>TRBV24-1|.|.|TRBJ2-2
TGTGCCACCAGTGATTTTAAGACAGGGAACACCGGGGAGCTGTTTTTT
CATSDFKTGNTGELFF
>TRBV7-8|TRBD2|.|TRBJ2-1
TGTGCCAGCAGCGATAGCGGGGGTCATGATGAGCAGTTCTTC
CASSDSGGHDEQFF
>TRBV7-9|TRBD2|.|TRBJ2-5
TGTGCCAGCAGCAAAGCGGGAGGTGAGACCCAGTACTTC
CASSKAGGETQYF
>TRBV29-1|TRBD1|.|TRBJ1-2
TGCAGCGTTGAGGCGCAGGGGGGTTATGGCTACACCTTC
CSVEAQGGYGYTF
>TRBV30|.|.|TRBJ1-5
TGTGCCTGGAGTCCCCAGGGCGGCAATCAGCCCCAGCATTTT
CAWSPQGGNQPQHF
>TRBV7-8|TRBD1|.|TRBJ1-6
TGTGCCAGCAAAGGGGGGCAGGGGGAGTGGAATTCACCCCTCCACTTT
CASKGGQGEWNSPLHF
>TRBV5-1|.|.|TRBJ1-6
TGCGCCAGCAGCTTAACAGGGAGGGATTCACCCCTCCACTTT
CASSLTGRDSPLHF
>TRBV3-1/TRBV3-2|.|.|TRBJ1-2
TGTGCCAGCAGCCAAGAAATAAACACCTATGGCTACACCTTC
CASSQEINTYGYTF
>TRBV7-3|TRBD2|.|TRBJ2-3
TGTGCCAGCAGCTCCGGGACTAGTGTCGTAGATACGCAGTATTTT
CASSSGTSVVDTQYF
>TRBV6-1|TRBD1|.|TRBJ1-5
TGTGCCAGCAGTCGGACAGGCGACCAGCCCCAGCATTTT
CASSRTGDQPQHF
>TRBV27|.|.|TRBJ1-1
TGTGCCAGCAGTACGCCTCGGGGTACTGAAGCTTTCTTT
CASSTPRGTEAFF
>TRBV9|.|.|TRBJ2-7
TGTGCCAGCAGCGTAGGTGGCGGGGCCCCCTACGAGCAGTACTTC
CASSVGGGAPYEQYF
>TRBV7-2|.|.|TRBJ2-3
TGTGCCAGCAGCTCCCGAGGGATTGGTACGCAGTATTTT
CASSSRGIGTQYF
>TRBV3-1/TRBV3-2|TRBD2|.|TRBJ2-1
TGTGCCAGCAGCCAGGGACTAGTCCGTGAGCAGTTCTTC
CASSQGLVREQFF
>TRBV5-4|.|.|TRBJ2-2
TGTGCCAGCAGCTTGGGAGCGGGCGCGAACACCGGGGAGCTGTTTTTT
CASSLGAGANTGELFF
>TRBV5-8|TRBD1|.|TRBJ2-2
TGTGCCAGCAGCGTCGGGACAGGGGTTACCGGGGAGCTGTTTTTT
CASSVGTGVTGELFF
>TRBV19|.|.|TRBJ1-2
TGTGCCAGTAGTCCCTCGACTGCTAACTATGGCTACACCTTC
CASSPSTANYGYTF
>TRBV14|.|.|TRBJ1-2
TGTGCCAGCAGCCGCCAGGGACGGAGGAGGGACTACTATGGCTACACCTTC
CASSRQGRRRDYYGYTF
>TRBV7-2|TRBD2|once|TRBJ2-4
TGTGCCAGCAGCTCCGCCAAAGGGAGCGGGGGGTTAGGATGGAACATTCAGTACTTC
CASSSAKGSGGLGWNIQYF
>TRBV4-3|TRBD1|.|TRBJ1-2
TGCGCCAGCAGCCACCCCCGGACAGGGGTCTATGGCTACACCTTC
CASSHPRTGVYGYTF
>TRBV15|.|.|TRBJ1-3
TGTGCCACCCGACTTGACAGAATCTCTGGAAACACCATATATTTT
CATRLDRISGNTIYF
>TRBV5-1|TRBD2|.|TRBJ2-1
TGCGCCAGCAGCCCGGATACGGCTCGGGGGGCCTACAATGAGCAGTTCTTC
CASSPDTARGAYNEQFF
>TRBV2|TRBD1|.|TRBJ1-2
TGTGCCAGCACCATCGACTCAGGGGGTGGTGGCTACACCTTC
CASTIDSGGGGYTF
>TRBV19|.|.|TRBJ1-4
TGTGCCAGTAGTATAGGGCTTAATAATGAAAAACTGTTTTTT
CASSIGLNNEKLFF
>TRBV28|.|.|TRBJ2-5
TGTGCCAGCAGTTTGGCCGTGCAAGAGACCCAGTACTTC
CASSLAVQETQYF
>TRBV6-5|.|.|TRBJ1-3
TGTGCCAGCAGTAGGAACAGGGTCTCTGGAAACACCATATATTTT
CASSRNRVSGNTIYF
>TRBV6-1|.|.|TRBJ1-4
TGTGCCAGCAGTGAAGCCAACTCGTATGAAAAACTGTTTTTT
CASSEANSYEKLFF
>TRBV28|TRBD1|.|TRBJ1-6
TGTGCCAGCAGATCCGGGGACAGAGGGCCAGACCTCCACTTT
CASRSGDRGPDLHF
>TRBV4-2|.|once|TRBJ1-6
TGTGCCAGCAGCCAATCTCAGACAGATTCACCCCTCCACTTT
CASSQSQTDSPLHF